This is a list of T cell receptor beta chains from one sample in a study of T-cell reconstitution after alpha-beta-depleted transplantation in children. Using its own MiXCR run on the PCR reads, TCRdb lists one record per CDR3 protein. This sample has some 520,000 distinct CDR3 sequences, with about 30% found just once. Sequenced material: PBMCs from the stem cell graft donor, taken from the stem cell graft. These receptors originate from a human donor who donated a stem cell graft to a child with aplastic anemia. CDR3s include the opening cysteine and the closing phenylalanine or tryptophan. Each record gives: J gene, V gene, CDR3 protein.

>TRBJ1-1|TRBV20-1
CSAVDGFNTEAFF
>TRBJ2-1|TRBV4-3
CASSRARWAAGGLHEQFF
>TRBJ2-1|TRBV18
CATQTAAYNEQFF
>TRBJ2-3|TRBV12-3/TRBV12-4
CASRPSGTGGTDTQYF
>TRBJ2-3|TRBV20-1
CSANEQSTDTQYF
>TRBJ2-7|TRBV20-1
CSARDPKAGNEQYF
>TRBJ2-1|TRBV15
CATSRDLGGLPNEQFF
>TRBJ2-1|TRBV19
CASSIKRGAYNEQFF
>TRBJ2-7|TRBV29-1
CSVEGARTSGHSSYEQYF
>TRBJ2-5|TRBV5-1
CASAGTEETQYF
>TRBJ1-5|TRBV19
CASSMNLVGQGWQPQHF
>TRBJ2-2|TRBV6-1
CASSAPAGYTGELFF
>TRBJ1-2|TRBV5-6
CASSYGQASTF
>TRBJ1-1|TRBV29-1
CSVAQGNLNTEAFF
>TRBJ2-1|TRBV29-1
CSVEWLARNNEQFF
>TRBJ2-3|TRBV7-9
CASSYQGTTDTQYF